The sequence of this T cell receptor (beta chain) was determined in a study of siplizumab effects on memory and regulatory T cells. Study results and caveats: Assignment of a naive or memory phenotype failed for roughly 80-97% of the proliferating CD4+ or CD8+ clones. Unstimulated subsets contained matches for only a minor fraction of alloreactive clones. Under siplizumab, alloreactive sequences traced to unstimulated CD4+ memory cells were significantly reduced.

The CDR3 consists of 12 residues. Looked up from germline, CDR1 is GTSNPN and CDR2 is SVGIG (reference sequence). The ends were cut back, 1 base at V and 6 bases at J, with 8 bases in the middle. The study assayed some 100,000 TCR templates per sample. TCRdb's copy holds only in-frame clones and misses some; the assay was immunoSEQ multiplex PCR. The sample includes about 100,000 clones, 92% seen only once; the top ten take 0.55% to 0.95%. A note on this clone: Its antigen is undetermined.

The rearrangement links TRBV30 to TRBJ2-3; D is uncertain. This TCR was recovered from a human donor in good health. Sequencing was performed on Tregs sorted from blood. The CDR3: CAWSGNRDTQYF. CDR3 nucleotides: TGTGCCTGGAGTGGAAACCGGGATACGCAGTATTTT.